This T cell receptor (beta chain) was identified during a study of cytomegalovirus exposure and HLA in healthy donors. This CDR3 is built from 18 residues. The germline V gene has CDR1 SGHNT and CDR2 YENEEA. The J segment lost 0 bases and the V segment lost 4 bases, leaving 8 bases of the junction unmatched. For this clone: Its antigen is still unknown.

The PCR employed 60 Vbeta primers together with 13 Jbeta primers. Method: immunoSEQ multiplex PCR; TCRdb's copy keeps in-frame clones and lacks some. The sample has about 90,000 clones; roughly 78% are singletons. Study findings and constraints: In a later analysis, DRB1 alleles had the most associated TCRs; HLA-C alleles the fewest.

This TCR came from a woman in her thirties or forties in good health and CMV-seropositive. This chain joins TRBV11-3 and TRBJ2-7; 14 nucleotides agree with TRBD2. Sample: PBMCs. The CDR3 sequence: CASSSRTSGGSHSYEQYF. The CDR3 region has the DNA TGTGCCAGCAGCTCCCGGACTAGCGGGGGGTCCCACTCCTACGAGCAGTACTTC.